A single sample is the source of the 10 T cell receptor beta chains below, sequenced in a study of T-cell reconstitution after alpha-beta-depleted transplantation in children. Researchers prepared the TCRbeta library using unique molecular identifiers, the study reports. TCRdb called the PCR reads again in MiXCR, with one record for every CDR3 protein. There are about 980,000 distinct CDR3 sequences in the sample; about 29% occur only once, and roughly 31% lies in the top ten. The specimen comprised PBMCs, mostly from graft donor cells, sampled 360 days after TCRalphabeta/CD19-depleted stem cell transplant. The receptors shown here come from a boy under two years old who had a stem cell transplant for SCID, so the T cells may come from the graft donor.

The V gene is TRBV4-1, the J gene TRBJ2-1; D uncertain. The CDR3 runs to 16 residues. Trimming shortened V by 4 bases and J by 0 bases, and 13 bases separated the two germline ends. Germline-derived CDR1 and CDR2 are MGHRA and YSYEKL. In DNA, the CDR3 is TGCGCCAGCAGCCTTCTACCGCCCGGCTCCTACAATGAGCAGTTCTTC. Translated, it gives CASSLLPPGSYNEQFF.

This clonotype has a handful of counts. V gene TRBV27 combines with J gene TRBJ1-3, with D possibly TRBD1 on 5 matching bases. V lost 4 bases to trimming and J lost 1 base, with 11 bases between them. The CDR3 runs 15 residues. CDR1 is MNHEY and CDR2 is SMNVEV in the germline V gene (reference sequence). The DNA for the CDR3 is TGTGCCAGCAGTTCCAAGGGACTATCTGGAAACACCATATATTTT. Protein product: CASSSKGLSGNTIYF.

This chain links TRBV27 with TRBJ2-4; possible D gene TRBD1, 6 bases. Deletions cut 7 bases from V and 5 bases from J, with 21 bases between. This CDR3 has 16 residues. Germline V gives CDR1 MNHEY, CDR2 SMNVEV (reference sequence). The CDR3 protein is CASTSRGYGLENIQYF. The CDR3 nucleotides read TGTGCCAGCACATCGAGGGGGTATGGGTTGGAAAACATTCAGTACTTC.

V is TRBV11-1 and J is TRBJ2-1, with 10 positions matching TRBD1. V shed 3 bases and J 5 bases; nucleotides not matched to a gene: 7. CDR3 length equals 16 residues. Germline-derived CDR1 and CDR2 are SGHAT and FQDESV (reference sequence). CDR3 DNA sequence: TGTGCCAGCAGCTTTGCGACAGGGGGCGCGCACAATGAGCAGTTCTTC. It encodes CASSFATGGAHNEQFF. The complete variable domain, with remaining parts taken from reference TRBV11-1 and TRBJ2-1, reads EAEVAQSPRYKITEKSQAVAFWCDPISGHATLYWYRQILGQGPELLVQFQDESVVDDSQLPKDRFSAERLKGVDSTLKIQPAELGDSAMYLCASSFATGGAHNEQFFGPGTRLTVL.

The rearrangement joins TRBV12-3 or TRBV12-4 to TRBJ1-1, with unresolved D. The CDR3 is 12 residues long. The V end was cut by 4 bases, the J end by 6 bases, with 9 bases between. Here the CDR3 DNA reads TGTGCCAGCAGTTCCGGTCGGGCTGAAGCTTTCTTT. This codes for CASSSGRAEAFF.

The genes are TRBV9 and TRBJ1-1; D not certain. There are 14 residues in the CDR3. Germline CDR1 reads SGDLS; CDR2 reads YYNGEE. Deletions cut 0 bases from V and 2 bases from J, with 8 bases between. The CDR3 coding sequence is TGTGCCAGCAGCGTAGACAGTCCAAACACTGAAGCTTTCTTT. Translation gives CASSVDSPNTEAFF.

This clonotype was observed a handful of times. The J gene is TRBJ2-1, the V gene TRBV7-7; weak D call: TRBD2 (6 bases). V lost 3 bases to trimming and J lost 9 bases, with 12 bases between them. CDR3 length: 13 amino acids. The V gene's germline CDR1 is SSHAT and CDR2 FNYEAQ (reference sequence). The CDR3, as DNA: TGTGCCAGCAGCTTGGGACTGAATCGTGAGCAGTTCTTC. It codes for CASSLGLNREQFF.

In its sample, this clonotype was seen a few times. This rearrangement joins TRBV29-1 to TRBJ2-1, with no clear D. This CDR3 is built from 14 residues. V was trimmed by 4 bases and J by 0 bases, leaving 10 bases between them. CDR1 SQVTM and CDR2 ANQGSEA come from the germline V gene. In nucleotides, the CDR3 is TGCAGCGTTGTACACTCAAGCTCCTACAATGAGCAGTTCTTC. Protein sequence: CSVVHSSSYNEQFF.

This clonotype came up a few times. The chain has TRBV25-1 and TRBJ1-1; D is uncertain. The V and J ends lost 7 bases and 1 base respectively, with 13 bases between them. Germline lookup yields CDR1 MGHDK and CDR2 SYGVNS. This CDR3 has 14 amino acids. CDR3 bases: TGTGCCAGCAATCGGGCGGGGTGGAACACTGAAGCTTTCTTT. Translating it yields CASNRAGWNTEAFF.

V is TRBV7-9 and J is TRBJ1-2; 8 nucleotides agree with TRBD1. There are 14 residues in the CDR3. The J segment lost 8 bases and the V segment lost 3 bases, leaving 8 bases of the junction unmatched. Germline assignment: CDR1 SEHNR and CDR2 FQNEAQ (reference sequence). The CDR3 protein is CASSLRTGSEGYTF. For the CDR3, the DNA is TGTGCCAGCAGCTTGAGGACAGGGTCTGAGGGCTACACCTTC.